The clone carrying this TCR beta chain appeared many times. This entry comes from a study of blood T cells in healthy people across ages. The authors isolated at least 6 million PBMCs per sample. The second PCR ran about 7 to 12 cycles with a sample-barcoded 5' primer and J-beta primers. TCRdb redid the calling of the 5' RACE reads with MiXCR, one entry per CDR3 protein. The sample has some 1.5 million distinct CDR3 sequences; roughly 28% are singletons. The sample was blood. The receptor's source is a woman under 40 in good health.

CDR3 coding DNA: TGTGCCAGCAGCCGACAGGACCGTGGCTACACCTTC. Translating gives CASSRQDRGYTF. This rearrangement joins TRBV3-1 to TRBJ1-2, with a possible D match to TRBD1 (6 bases). The CDR3 consists of 12 residues. Germline V gene data show CDR1 as LGHDT and CDR2 as YNNKEL (reference sequence). Trimming took off 4 bases at V and 7 bases at J, with 10 bases between the two ends.